This TCR beta chain came from a study of Graves' ophthalmopathy and Graves' hyperthyroidism. The study, taken as a whole, reports: Predictions made by the model for ophthalmopathy progression reached just over 70% sensitivity and roughly 75% specificity.

The sequenced template was RNA, covering the TCR beta CDR3 region. First-round RT-PCR with HTBI primers preceded a second-round multiplex PCR. TCRdb reanalysed the multiplex PCR reads using MiXCR and keeps one entry per CDR3 protein. The profile shows over a million distinct CDR3 sequences, less than 45% of them singletons. V lost 8 bases and J lost 4, with 17 bases in between. The CDR3 runs to 13 residues. CDR1 and CDR2 from the germline V gene are SQVTM and ANQGSEA. A word on this clonotype: Its matching antigen is unknown.

V is TRBV29-1 and J is TRBJ1-2; the D is unclear. The sequence derives from an adult man with Graves' hyperthyroidism. The sequencing sample was made of peripheral blood or thyroid tissue (not recorded which). For the CDR3, the DNA is TGCAGCTCAAGATGGGGATCGGGCTATGGCTACACCTTC. Encoded protein: CSSRWGSGYGYTF.